This TCR beta chain was observed in a study of control samples from healthy donors and cancer patients. Profiling relied on immunoSEQ multiplex PCR, and the TCRdb table lists in-frame clones only, not all of them. The data contain some 64,000 clones, about nine tenths of them singletons. The CDR3 is made up of 11 amino acids. Trimming took 5 bases from V and 4 from J, leaving 5 bases between them. Concerning this clone: The sample has other DNA sequences that encode this CDR3 too.

Sample: PBMCs. The sequence came from a woman in her 50s with colorectal cancer. This chain uses TRBV12-3 or TRBV12-4 with TRBJ2-5; D ambiguous. The CDR3 DNA reads TGTGCCAGCAGTGTCGGAGAGACCCAGTACTTC. It translates to CASSVGETQYF.